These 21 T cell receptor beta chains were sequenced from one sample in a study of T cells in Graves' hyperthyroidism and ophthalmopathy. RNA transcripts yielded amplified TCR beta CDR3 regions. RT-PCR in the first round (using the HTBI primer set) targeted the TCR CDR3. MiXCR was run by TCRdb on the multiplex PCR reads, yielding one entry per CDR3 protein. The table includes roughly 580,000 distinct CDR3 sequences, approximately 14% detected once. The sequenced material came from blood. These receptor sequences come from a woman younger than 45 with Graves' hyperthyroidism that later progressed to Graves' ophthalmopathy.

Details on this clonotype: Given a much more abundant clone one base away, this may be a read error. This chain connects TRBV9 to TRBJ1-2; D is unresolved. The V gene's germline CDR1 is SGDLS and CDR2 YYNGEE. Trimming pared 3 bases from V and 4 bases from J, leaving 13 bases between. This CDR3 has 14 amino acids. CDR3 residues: CASSAQRTGYGYTF. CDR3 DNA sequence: TGTGCCAGCAGCGCTCAGCGGACGGGCTATGGCTACACCTTC.

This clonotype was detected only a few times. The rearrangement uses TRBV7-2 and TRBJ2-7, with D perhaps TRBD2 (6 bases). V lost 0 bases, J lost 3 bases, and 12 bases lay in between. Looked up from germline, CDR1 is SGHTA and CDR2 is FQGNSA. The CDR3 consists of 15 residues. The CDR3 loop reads CASSLAAGTSYEQYF. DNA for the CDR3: TGTGCCAGCAGCTTAGCCGCGGGAACAAGCTACGAGCAGTACTTC.

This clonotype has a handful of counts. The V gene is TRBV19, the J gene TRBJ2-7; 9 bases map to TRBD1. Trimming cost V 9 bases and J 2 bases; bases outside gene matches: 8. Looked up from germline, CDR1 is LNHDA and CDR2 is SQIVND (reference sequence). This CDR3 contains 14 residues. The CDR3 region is CASNRGRGPYEQYF. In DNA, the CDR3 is TGTGCCAGCAACAGGGGGCGGGGGCCCTACGAGCAGTACTTC.

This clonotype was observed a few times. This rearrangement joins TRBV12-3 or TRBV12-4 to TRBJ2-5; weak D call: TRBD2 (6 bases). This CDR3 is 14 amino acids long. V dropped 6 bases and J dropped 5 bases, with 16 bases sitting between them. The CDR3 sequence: CASRRRDSGETQYF. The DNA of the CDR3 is TGTGCCAGCAGGCGCCGGGACTCCGGGGAGACCCAGTACTTC.

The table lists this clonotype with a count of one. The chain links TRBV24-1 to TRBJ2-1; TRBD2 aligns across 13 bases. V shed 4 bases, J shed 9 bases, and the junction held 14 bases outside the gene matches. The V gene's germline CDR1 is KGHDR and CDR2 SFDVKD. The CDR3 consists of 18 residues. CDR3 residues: CATSEKLAGGPEGVEQFF. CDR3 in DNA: TGTGCCACCAGTGAGAAACTAGCGGGAGGGCCGGAGGGGGTTGAGCAGTTCTTC.

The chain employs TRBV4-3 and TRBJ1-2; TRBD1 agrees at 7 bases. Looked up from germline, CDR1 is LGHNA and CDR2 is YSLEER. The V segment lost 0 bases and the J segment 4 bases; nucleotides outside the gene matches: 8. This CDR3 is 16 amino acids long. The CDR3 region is CASSQESTGDTYGYTF. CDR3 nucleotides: TGCGCCAGCAGCCAAGAGAGTACAGGGGATACCTATGGCTACACCTTC.

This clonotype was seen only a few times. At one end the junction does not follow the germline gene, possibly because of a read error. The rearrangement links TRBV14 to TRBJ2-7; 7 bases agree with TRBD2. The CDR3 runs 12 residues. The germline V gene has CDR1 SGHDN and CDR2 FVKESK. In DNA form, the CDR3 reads TGTGCCAGCGGGGGGGAGACCTACGAGCGGTACTTC. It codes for CASGGETYERYF. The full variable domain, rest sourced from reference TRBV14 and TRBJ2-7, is EAGVTQFPSHSVIEKGQTVTLRCDPISGHDNLYWYRRVMGKEIKFLLHFVKESKQDESGMPNNRFLAERTGGTYSTLKVQPAELEDSGVYFCASGGETYERYFGPGTRLTVT.

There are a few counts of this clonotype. CDR3 loop: CASSPSPAGGTGELFF. The CDR3, as DNA: TGTGCCAGCAGTCCAAGTCCAGCGGGAGGTACCGGGGAGCTGTTTTTT. The chain joins TRBV7-9 to TRBJ2-2; 9 nucleotides align to TRBD2. Trimming cost V 6 bases and J 5 bases; bases outside gene matches: 10. This CDR3 spans 16 amino acids. Germline CDR1 SEHNR, CDR2 FQNEAQ (reference sequence).

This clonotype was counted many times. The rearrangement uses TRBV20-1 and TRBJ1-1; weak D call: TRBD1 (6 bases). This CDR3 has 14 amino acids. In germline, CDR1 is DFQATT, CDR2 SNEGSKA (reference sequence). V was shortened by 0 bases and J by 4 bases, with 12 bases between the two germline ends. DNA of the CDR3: TGCAGTGCTAGAGATAGGGGGTACCCCACTGAAGCTTTCTTT. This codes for CSARDRGYPTEAFF.

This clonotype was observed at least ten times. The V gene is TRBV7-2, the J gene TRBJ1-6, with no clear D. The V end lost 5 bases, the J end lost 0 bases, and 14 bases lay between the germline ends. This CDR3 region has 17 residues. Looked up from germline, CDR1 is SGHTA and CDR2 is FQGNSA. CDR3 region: CASSVNSKSSYNSPLHF. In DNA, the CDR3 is TGTGCCAGCAGCGTAAATTCAAAGAGCTCCTATAATTCACCCCTCCACTTT.

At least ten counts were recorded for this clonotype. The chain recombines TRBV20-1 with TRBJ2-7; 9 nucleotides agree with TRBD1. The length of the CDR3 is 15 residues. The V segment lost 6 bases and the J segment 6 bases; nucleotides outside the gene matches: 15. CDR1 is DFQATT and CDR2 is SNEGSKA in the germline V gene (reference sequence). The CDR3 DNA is TGCAGTGCGACAATCCGGGACAGGGTTTATCGCGAGCAGTACTTC. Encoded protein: CSATIRDRVYREQYF.

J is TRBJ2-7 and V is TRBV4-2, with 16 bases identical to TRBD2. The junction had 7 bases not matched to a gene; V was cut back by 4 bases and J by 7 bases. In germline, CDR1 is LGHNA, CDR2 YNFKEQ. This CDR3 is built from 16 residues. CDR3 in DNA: TGTGCCAGCAGCCGCGGGACTAGCGGGAGGGCCGTAGAGCAGTACTTC. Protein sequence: CASSRGTSGRAVEQYF.

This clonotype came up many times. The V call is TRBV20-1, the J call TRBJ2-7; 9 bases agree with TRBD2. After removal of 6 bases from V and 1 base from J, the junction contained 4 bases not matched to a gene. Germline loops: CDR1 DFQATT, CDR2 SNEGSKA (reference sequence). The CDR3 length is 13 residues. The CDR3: CSAASGESYEQYF. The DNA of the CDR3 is TGCAGTGCCGCTAGCGGGGAGTCCTACGAGCAGTACTTC.

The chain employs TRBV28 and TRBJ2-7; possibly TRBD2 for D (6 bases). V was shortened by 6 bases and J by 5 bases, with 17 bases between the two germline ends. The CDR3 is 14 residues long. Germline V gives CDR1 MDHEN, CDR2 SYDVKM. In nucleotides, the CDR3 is TGTGCCAGCAGCTTAGCGGCAGGGACGAACGAGCAGTACTTC. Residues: CASSLAAGTNEQYF.

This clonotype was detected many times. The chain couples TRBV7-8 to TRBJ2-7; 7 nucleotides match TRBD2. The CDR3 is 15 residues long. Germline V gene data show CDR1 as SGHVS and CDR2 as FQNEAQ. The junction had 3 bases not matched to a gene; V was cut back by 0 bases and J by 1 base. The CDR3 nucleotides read TGTGCCAGCAGCTTAGCGTCTAGCGGATCCTACGAGCAGTACTTC. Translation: CASSLASSGSYEQYF.

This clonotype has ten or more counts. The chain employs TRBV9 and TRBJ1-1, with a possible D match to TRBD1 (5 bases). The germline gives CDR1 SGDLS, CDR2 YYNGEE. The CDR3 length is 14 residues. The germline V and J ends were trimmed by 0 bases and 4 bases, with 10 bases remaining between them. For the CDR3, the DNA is TGTGCCAGCAGCGTAGGGACTAGGGGCACTGAAGCTTTCTTT. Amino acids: CASSVGTRGTEAFF.

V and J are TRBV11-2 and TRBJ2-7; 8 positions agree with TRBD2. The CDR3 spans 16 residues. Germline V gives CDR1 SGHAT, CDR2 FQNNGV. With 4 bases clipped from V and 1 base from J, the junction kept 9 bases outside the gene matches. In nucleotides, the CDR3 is TGTGCCAGCAGCTCCCCAGCGGGGGTATTTTCCTACGAGCAGTACTTC. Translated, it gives CASSSPAGVFSYEQYF.

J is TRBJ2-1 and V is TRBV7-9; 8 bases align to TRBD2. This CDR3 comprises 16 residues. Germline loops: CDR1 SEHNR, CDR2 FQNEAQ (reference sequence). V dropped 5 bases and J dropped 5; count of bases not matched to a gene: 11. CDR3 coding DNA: TGTGCCAGCAGCCAAGGTGGGGGTAGCGGGAACAATGAGCAGTTCTTC. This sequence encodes CASSQGGGSGNNEQFF.

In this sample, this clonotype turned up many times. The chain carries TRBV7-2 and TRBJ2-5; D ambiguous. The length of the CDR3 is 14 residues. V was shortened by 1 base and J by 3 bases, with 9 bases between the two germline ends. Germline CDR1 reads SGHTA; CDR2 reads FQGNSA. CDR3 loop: CASSLVRDEETQYF. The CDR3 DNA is TGTGCCAGCAGCTTAGTGCGAGACGAAGAGACCCAGTACTTC.

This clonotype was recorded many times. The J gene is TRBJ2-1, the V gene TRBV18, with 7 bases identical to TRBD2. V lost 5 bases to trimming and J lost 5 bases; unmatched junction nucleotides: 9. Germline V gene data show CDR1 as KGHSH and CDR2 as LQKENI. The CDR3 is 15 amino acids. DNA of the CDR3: TGTGCCAGCTCATCGACTAGCAGCGACGACAATGAGCAGTTCTTC. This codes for CASSSTSSDDNEQFF.

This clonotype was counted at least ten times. CDR3 region: CSASHTGVGGYTF. The CDR3 DNA reads TGCAGTGCTAGCCATACAGGGGTCGGTGGCTACACCTTC. This chain connects TRBV20-1 to TRBJ1-2; 7 nucleotides match TRBD1. The CDR3 is 13 residues long. CDR1 DFQATT and CDR2 SNEGSKA come from the germline V gene (reference sequence). V gave up 3 bases and J gave up 7 bases; unmatched junction bases: 8.